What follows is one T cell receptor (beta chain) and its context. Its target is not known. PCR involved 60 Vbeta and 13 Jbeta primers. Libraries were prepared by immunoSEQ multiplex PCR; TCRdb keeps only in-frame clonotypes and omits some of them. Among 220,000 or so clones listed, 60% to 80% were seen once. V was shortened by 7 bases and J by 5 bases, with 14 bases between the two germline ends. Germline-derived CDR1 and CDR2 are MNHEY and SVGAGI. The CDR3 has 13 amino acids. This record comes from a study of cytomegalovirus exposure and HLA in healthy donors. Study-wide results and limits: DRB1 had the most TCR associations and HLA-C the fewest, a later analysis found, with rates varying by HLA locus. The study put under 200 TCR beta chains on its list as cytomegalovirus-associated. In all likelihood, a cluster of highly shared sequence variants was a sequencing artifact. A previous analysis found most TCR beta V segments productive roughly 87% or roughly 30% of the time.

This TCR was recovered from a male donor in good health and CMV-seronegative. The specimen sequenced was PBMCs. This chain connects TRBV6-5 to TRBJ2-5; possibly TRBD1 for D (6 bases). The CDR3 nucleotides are TGTGCCAGCACCAAAGGGACAAGGGAGACCCAGTACTTC. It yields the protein CASTKGTRETQYF.